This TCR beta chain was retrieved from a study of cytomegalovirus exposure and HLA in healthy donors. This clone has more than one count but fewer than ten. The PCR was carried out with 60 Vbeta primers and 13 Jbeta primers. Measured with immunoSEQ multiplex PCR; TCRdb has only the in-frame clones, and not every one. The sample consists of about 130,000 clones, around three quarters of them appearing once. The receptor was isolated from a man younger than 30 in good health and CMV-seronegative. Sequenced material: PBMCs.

CDR3 DNA: TGTGCCAGCATCACGGGACAACCTTCACCCCTCCACTTT. It encodes CASITGQPSPLHF. The chain carries TRBV2 and TRBJ1-6, with TRBD1 as a possible D gene (6 bases). The CDR3 contains 13 residues. With 7 bases removed from V and 9 bases from J, the gap between germline ends came to 13 bases. CDR1 is SNHLY and CDR2 is FYNNEI in the germline V gene.